This TCR beta chain was sequenced in a study of cytomegalovirus exposure and HLA in healthy donors. This CDR3 is 13 amino acids long. Looked up from germline, CDR1 is SGHDT and CDR2 is YYEEEE. Trimming stripped 3 bases from V and 6 bases from J, with 10 bases between. The primer mix had 60 Vbeta and 13 Jbeta primers. The repertoire was sequenced with immunoSEQ multiplex PCR; TCRdb's copy has only in-frame clones and lacks some. The data contain roughly 150,000 clones, roughly 85% of them singletons. This clonotype was sampled from a woman in her late teens or twenties in good health and CMV-seronegative. The sample consisted of PBMCs. V and J are TRBV5-6 and TRBJ2-1; weak D call: TRBD1 (5 bases). The CDR3 protein is CASSWGPANEQFF. CDR3 DNA sequence: TGTGCCAGCAGCTGGGGCCCGGCCAATGAGCAGTTCTTC.